This is a list of T cell receptor beta chains from one sample in a study of T cells in Graves' hyperthyroidism and ophthalmopathy. In TCRdb, the multiplex PCR reads were re-called with MiXCR into one record per CDR3 protein. The top ten hold 7% to 7.5% of the sample, which has 650,000 to 800,000 distinct CDR3 sequences, 40% to 55% seen once. The sample comprised peripheral blood or thyroid tissue (not recorded which). These receptor sequences come from an adult man with Graves' disease, either hyperthyroidism or ophthalmopathy (not recorded which). Both conserved end residues are part of each CDR3.

CDR3 protein	CDR3 length	V gene	J gene
CSARVYGRLNEKLFF	15	TRBV20-1	TRBJ1-4
CSVAWGYEQYF	11	TRBV29-1	TRBJ2-7
CASSFFSYEQYF	12	TRBV7-2	TRBJ2-7
CAMRGGRDEQYF	12	TRBV6-6	TRBJ2-7
CAGSLVAGAYEQYF	14	TRBV7-8	TRBJ2-7
CAISERRTNQPQHF	14	TRBV10-3	TRBJ1-5
CASSFSLGQGYTF	13	TRBV7-2	TRBJ1-2
CSASGSGNTIYF	12	TRBV20-1	TRBJ1-3
CSANSAGDRGVYEQYF	16	TRBV20-1	TRBJ2-7
CASSQDLGAEQYF	13	TRBV7-6	TRBJ2-7
CASSEFFFQGGYGYTF	16	TRBV6-1	TRBJ1-2
CSARDLAYQETQYF	14	TRBV20-1	TRBJ2-5
CASRLGLGDNQPQHF	15	TRBV2	TRBJ1-5
CASSEGVVDNYEQYF	15	TRBV2	TRBJ2-7
CASSIDGTPNYGYTF	15	TRBV19	TRBJ1-2
CASSSPDYYGYTF	13	TRBV13	TRBJ1-2
CASSPEVGPHEQYF	14	TRBV7-9	TRBJ2-7
CSARDFVGLESGNTIYF	17	TRBV20-1	TRBJ1-3
CASRSDLLRSGNTIYF	16	TRBV19	TRBJ1-3
CASSLGPDTGELFF	14	TRBV5-6	TRBJ2-2
CASSLAGWQQKQYF	14	TRBV7-9	TRBJ2-7
CASSVRRPRETPGHTEAFF	19	TRBV7-9	TRBJ1-1
CASSGHWGVRGEQYF	15	TRBV9	TRBJ2-7
CASRIQGARNTEAFF	15	TRBV19	TRBJ1-1
CSSESTEAFF	10	TRBV29-1	TRBJ1-1
CATSREQGALGQPQHF	16	TRBV15	TRBJ1-5
CASIQDLGGGVVSGYTF	17	TRBV14	TRBJ1-2